The 18 T cell receptor beta chains reported below all come from one sample, sequenced in a study of shared clonotypes between healthy human individuals. Sequenced by immunoSEQ multiplex PCR; TCRdb stores in-frame clones only, minus some. The repertoire holds more than 2 million clones, with roughly 95% as singletons. The material sequenced was naive CD4+ T cells sorted from blood. As for subset: CD45RA+ positively selected. Receptors were obtained from a young man in good health.

This clone was seen once. The rearrangement uses TRBV6-6 and TRBJ2-7; 10 nucleotides agree with TRBD1. Per germline, CDR1 MNHNY and CDR2 SVGAGI (reference sequence). Unmatched junction bases numbered 12, after V lost 4 bases and J lost 6 bases. The CDR3 runs 16 residues. CDR3 DNA: TGTGCCAGCAGTTCGTTCCCGGGACAGGGGAGGGCCGAGCAGTACTTC. Amino acid sequence: CASSSFPGQGRAEQYF.

The V call is TRBV28, the J call TRBJ1-6, with D hard to call. The CDR3 extends over 15 amino acids. Germline lookup yields CDR1 MDHEN and CDR2 SYDVKM. V was pared by 2 bases and J by 7 bases, with 12 bases between. CDR3 sequence reads: CASSLTPGLNSPLHF. CDR3 nucleotide sequence: TGTGCCAGCAGTTTAACCCCTGGGCTAAATTCACCCCTCCACTTT.

This chain joins TRBV12-5 and TRBJ1-1; D might be TRBD1 (5 bases). The germline CDR1 and CDR2 sequences are LGHNT and FRNRAP. The CDR3 extends over 14 amino acids. V was shortened by 1 base and J by 10 bases, with 16 bases between the two germline ends. The CDR3 DNA follows: TGTGCTAGTGGTTTGGGATCGGGGCAGGGTCGAGCTTTCTTT. It codes for CASGLGSGQGRAFF.

The chain is built from TRBV7-2 and TRBJ2-1; 8 bases fit TRBD2. This CDR3 is built from 16 residues. V trimming: 5 bases; J trimming: 6 bases; junction bases outside the gene matches: 12. Germline V gene data show CDR1 as SGHTA and CDR2 as FQGNSA. CDR3 nucleotides: TGTGCCAGCAGCCCAAGGGGAGTTGCGGGAGGCAATGAGCAGTTCTTC. Residues: CASSPRGVAGGNEQFF.

This sequence joins TRBV28 and TRBJ1-2; D is uncertain. In germline, CDR1 is MDHEN, CDR2 SYDVKM. The CDR3 has 13 amino acids. Trimming took 5 bases from V and 5 from J, leaving 12 bases between them. This chain's CDR3 is CASSPIPVYGYTF. The CDR3, as DNA: TGTGCCAGCAGTCCTATCCCAGTTTATGGCTACACCTTC.

The sample holds one count of this clone. V and J are TRBV11-2 and TRBJ1-1; the D is unclear. This CDR3 has 12 residues. V lost 2 bases and J lost 6, with 7 bases in between. The germline CDR1 and CDR2 sequences are SGHAT and FQNNGV. The CDR3 DNA reads TGTGCCAGCAGCTTAATGAATCCTGAAGCTTTCTTT. Protein product: CASSLMNPEAFF. Variable domain in full (rest from reference TRBV11-2 and TRBJ1-1): EAGVAQSPRYKIIEKRQSVAFWCNPISGHATLYWYQQILGQGPKLLIQFQNNGVVDDSQLPKDRFSAERLKGVDSTLKIQPAKLEDSAVYLCASSLMNPEAFFGQGTRLTVV.

The chain carries TRBV11-2 and TRBJ1-5; no reliable D call. Trimming removed 5 bases from V and 8 bases from J, with 16 bases in between. CDR1 SGHAT and CDR2 FQNNGV come from the germline V gene. The CDR3 totals 14 residues. CDR3 bases: TGTGCCAGCAGCGCCACGGGATGGGCCGAGCCCCAGCATTTT. The encoded protein is CASSATGWAEPQHF.

This clone was seen just once. The chain employs TRBV5-6 and TRBJ1-3; no clear D gene. Between the trimmed V and J ends, which lost 0 bases and 2 bases, there was a span of 6 bases. The V gene's germline CDR1 is SGHDT and CDR2 YYEEEE. The CDR3 extends over 14 amino acids. The CDR3 DNA follows: TGTGCCAGCAGCTTGGGCCATCCTGGAAACACCATATATTTT. The encoded protein is CASSLGHPGNTIYF.

V is TRBV6-6 and J is TRBJ2-7, with D maybe TRBD1 (5 bases). Trimming removed 6 bases from V and 2 bases from J, with 17 bases in between. Germline V gene lookup returns CDR1 MNHNY and CDR2 SVGAGI (reference sequence). The CDR3 runs to 15 residues. CDR3 amino acids: CASRSQGPPPYEQYF. CDR3 in DNA: TGTGCCAGCAGATCGCAGGGCCCCCCTCCCTACGAGCAGTACTTC.

The chain is built from TRBV4-3 and TRBJ1-3; D ambiguous. Germline V lookup: CDR1 LGHNA, CDR2 YSLEER. This CDR3 has 14 residues. V was shortened by 6 bases and J by 4 bases, with 13 bases between the two germline ends. The CDR3 nucleotides are TGCGCCAGCAGTTCTGGGGTGGGGGGAAACACCATATATTTT. Amino acids: CASSSGVGGNTIYF.

The CDR3 sequence is CASSLASGSEQYF. CDR3 in DNA: TGTGCCAGCAGCCTGGCTAGCGGGTCCGAGCAGTACTTC. The rearrangement uses TRBV6-4 and TRBJ2-7, with 8 nucleotides matching TRBD2. This CDR3 contains 13 residues. J lost 6 bases, V lost 6 bases, and 7 bases had no gene match. Germline CDR1 and CDR2: MRHNA and SNTAGT.

This chain links TRBV7-9 with TRBJ1-2; D gene ambiguous. Germline V gives CDR1 SEHNR, CDR2 FQNEAQ (reference sequence). The CDR3 spans 14 residues. Trimming left V 4 bases short and J 4 bases short, with 13 bases between. CDR3 amino acids: CASSWTEKPYGYTF. CDR3 DNA: TGTGCCAGCAGCTGGACCGAGAAGCCCTATGGCTACACCTTC.

The V call is TRBV30, the J call TRBJ2-1; the match to TRBD2 covers 14 bases. The CDR3 sequence is 15 residues long. Losses at the gene ends were 5 bases for V and 9 bases for J; bases not matched to a gene: 9. Germline CDR1 reads GTSNPN; CDR2 reads SVGIG (reference sequence). This CDR3 reads CAWGGTSGRTGEQFF. The CDR3 DNA is TGTGCCTGGGGAGGGACTAGCGGGAGAACCGGTGAGCAGTTCTTC.

This sequence joins TRBV7-2 and TRBJ2-7, with D possibly TRBD2 on 6 matching bases. Germline V CDR1 and CDR2: SGHTA, FQGNSA. Trimming cost V 6 bases and J 3 bases, with 15 bases left between them. The CDR3 extends over 14 amino acids. This chain's CDR3 is CASRKGGAGYEQYF. In DNA form, the CDR3 reads TGTGCCAGCAGAAAGGGCGGGGCGGGCTACGAGCAGTACTTC.

V is TRBV4-1 and J is TRBJ2-1, with D unclear. The CDR3 is 16 residues long. CDR1 and CDR2 (germline): MGHRA, YSYEKL. The V end lost 1 base, the J end lost 0 bases, and 10 bases lay between the germline ends. CDR3 in amino acids: CASSQGLQRSYNEQFF. In nucleotides, the CDR3 is TGCGCCAGCAGCCAAGGGCTCCAACGCTCCTACAATGAGCAGTTCTTC.

The chain uses TRBV2 and TRBJ1-5; D is ambiguous. Germline V lookup: CDR1 SNHLY, CDR2 FYNNEI. V was pared by 1 base and J by 1 base, with 8 bases between. CDR3 length: 15 amino acids. This chain's CDR3 is CASSEGGVSNQPQHF. DNA of the CDR3: TGTGCCAGCAGTGAAGGTGGTGTGAGCAATCAGCCCCAGCATTTT.

The chain has TRBV7-9 and TRBJ2-3, with D tentatively TRBD2 (7 bases). Per the germline V gene, CDR1 is SEHNR and CDR2 is FQNEAQ (reference sequence). Trimming removed 4 bases from V and 5 bases from J, with 16 bases in between. This CDR3 comprises 15 residues. The CDR3 DNA reads TGTGCCAGCAGCTCAACGGGGGGCCCCTTAGATACGCAGTATTTT. It translates to CASSSTGGPLDTQYF. The whole variable domain, filled in from reference TRBV7-9 and TRBJ2-3, reads DTGVSQNPRHKITKRGQNVTFRCDPISEHNRLYWYRQTLGQGPEFLTYFQNEAQLEKSRLLSDRFSAERPKGSFSTLEIQRTEQGDSAMYLCASSSTGGPLDTQYFGPGTRLTVL.

The chain has TRBV2 and TRBJ1-4, with D perhaps TRBD1 (5 bases). Germline CDR1 SNHLY, CDR2 FYNNEI. V lost 4 bases to trimming and J lost 7 bases, with 13 bases between them. This CDR3 has 14 residues. CDR3 amino acids: CASSVRGEVEKLFF. In DNA, the CDR3 is TGTGCCAGCAGTGTGCGGGGGGAGGTTGAAAAACTGTTTTTT.